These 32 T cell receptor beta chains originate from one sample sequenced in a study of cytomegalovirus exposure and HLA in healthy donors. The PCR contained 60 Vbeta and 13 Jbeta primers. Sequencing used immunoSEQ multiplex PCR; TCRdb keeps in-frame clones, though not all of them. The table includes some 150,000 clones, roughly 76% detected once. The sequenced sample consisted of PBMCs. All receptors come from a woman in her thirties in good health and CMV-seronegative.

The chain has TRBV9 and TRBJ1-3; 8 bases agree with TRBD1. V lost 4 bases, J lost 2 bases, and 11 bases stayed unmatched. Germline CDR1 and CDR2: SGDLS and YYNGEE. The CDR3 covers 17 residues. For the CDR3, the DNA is TGTGCCAGCAGCCGTAGCTCGGACAGGGAGCCTGGAAACACCATATATTTT. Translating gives CASSRSSDREPGNTIYF.

The CDR3 nucleotides read TGTGCCACCCGGAGACAGGGCAGCGAAAAACTGTTTTTT. This gives the protein CATRRQGSEKLFF. The chain carries TRBV19 and TRBJ1-4, with 7 bases lining up with TRBD1. The CDR3 consists of 13 residues. CDR1 is LNHDA, CDR2 SQIVND, per germline (reference sequence). Germline trimming cut 10 bases from V and 8 bases from J; bases unmatched to any gene: 10.

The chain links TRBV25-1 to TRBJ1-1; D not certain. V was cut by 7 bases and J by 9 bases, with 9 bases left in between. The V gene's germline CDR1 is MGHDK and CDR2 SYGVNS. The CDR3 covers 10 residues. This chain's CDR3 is CASTGEKAFF. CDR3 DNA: TGTGCCAGCACTGGGGAGAAAGCTTTCTTT.

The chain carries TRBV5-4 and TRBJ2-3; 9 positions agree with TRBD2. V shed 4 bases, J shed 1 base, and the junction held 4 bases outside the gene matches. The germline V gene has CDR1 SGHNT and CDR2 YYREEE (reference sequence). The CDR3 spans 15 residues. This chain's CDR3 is CASSRRTSGTDTQYF. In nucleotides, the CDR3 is TGTGCCAGCAGCCGTAGGACTAGCGGCACAGATACGCAGTATTTT.

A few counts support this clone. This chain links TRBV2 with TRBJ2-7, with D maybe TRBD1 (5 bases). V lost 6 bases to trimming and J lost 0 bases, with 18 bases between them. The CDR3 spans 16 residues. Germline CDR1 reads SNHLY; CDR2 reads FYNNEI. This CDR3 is CASRPTLGLPSYEQYF. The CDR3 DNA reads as TGTGCCAGCAGGCCCACCCTGGGGCTTCCCTCCTACGAGCAGTACTTC.

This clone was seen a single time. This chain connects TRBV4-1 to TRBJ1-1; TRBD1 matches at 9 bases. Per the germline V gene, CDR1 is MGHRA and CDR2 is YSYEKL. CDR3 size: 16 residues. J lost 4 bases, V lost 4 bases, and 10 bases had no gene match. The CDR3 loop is CASSRLPSTGGTEAFF. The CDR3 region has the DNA TGCGCCAGCAGCCGCCTACCTTCGACAGGGGGCACTGAAGCTTTCTTT.

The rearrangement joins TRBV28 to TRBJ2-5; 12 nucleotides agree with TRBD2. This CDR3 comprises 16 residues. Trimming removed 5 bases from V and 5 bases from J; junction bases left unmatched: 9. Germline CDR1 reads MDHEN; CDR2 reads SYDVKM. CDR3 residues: CASSESLAGGGETQYF. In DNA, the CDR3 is TGTGCCAGCAGTGAATCCCTAGCGGGAGGGGGGGAGACCCAGTACTTC.

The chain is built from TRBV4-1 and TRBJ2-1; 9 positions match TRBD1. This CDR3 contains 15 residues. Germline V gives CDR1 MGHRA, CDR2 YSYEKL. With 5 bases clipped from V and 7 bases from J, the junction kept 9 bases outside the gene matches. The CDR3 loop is CASSSTQGARNEQFF. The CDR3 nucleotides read TGCGCCAGCAGCTCCACACAGGGGGCGCGTAATGAGCAGTTCTTC.

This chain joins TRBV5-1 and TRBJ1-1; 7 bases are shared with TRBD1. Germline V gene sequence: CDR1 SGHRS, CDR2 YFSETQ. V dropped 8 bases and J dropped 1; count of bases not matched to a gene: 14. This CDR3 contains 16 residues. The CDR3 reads CASRGTVRKGNTEAFF. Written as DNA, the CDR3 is TGCGCCAGTAGAGGGACAGTCCGAAAAGGGAACACTGAAGCTTTCTTT.

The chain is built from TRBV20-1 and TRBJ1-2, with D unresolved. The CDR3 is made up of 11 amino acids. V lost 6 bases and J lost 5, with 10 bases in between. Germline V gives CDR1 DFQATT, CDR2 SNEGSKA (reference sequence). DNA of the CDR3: TGCAGTGCGAGGTCGGTTTATGGCTACACCTTC. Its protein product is CSARSVYGYTF.

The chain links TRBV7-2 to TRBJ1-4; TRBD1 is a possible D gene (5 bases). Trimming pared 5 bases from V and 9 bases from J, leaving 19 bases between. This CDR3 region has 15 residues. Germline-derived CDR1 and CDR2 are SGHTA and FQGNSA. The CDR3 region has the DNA TGTGCCAGCAGCCAGTCAGGGATGGAGGGGCAAAAACTGTTTTTT. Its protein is CASSQSGMEGQKLFF.

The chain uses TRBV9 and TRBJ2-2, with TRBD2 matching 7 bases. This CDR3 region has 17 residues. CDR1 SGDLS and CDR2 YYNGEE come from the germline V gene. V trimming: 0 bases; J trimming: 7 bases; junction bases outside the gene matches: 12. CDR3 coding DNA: TGTGCCAGCAGCGTAGATGGGAGGGCACTACGGGGCGGGGAGCTGTTTTTT. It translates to CASSVDGRALRGGELFF.

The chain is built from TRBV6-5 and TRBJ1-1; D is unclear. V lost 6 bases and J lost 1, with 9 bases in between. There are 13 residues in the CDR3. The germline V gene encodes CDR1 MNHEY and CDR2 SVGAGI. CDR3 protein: CASRDGENTEAFF. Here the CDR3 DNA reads TGTGCCAGCAGGGACGGGGAGAACACTGAAGCTTTCTTT.

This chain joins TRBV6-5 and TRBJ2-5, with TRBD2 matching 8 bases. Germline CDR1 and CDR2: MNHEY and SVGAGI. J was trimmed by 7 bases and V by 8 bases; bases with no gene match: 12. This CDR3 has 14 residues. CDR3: CASEGLSGERTQYF. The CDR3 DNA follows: TGTGCCAGCGAAGGACTTAGCGGGGAGAGGACCCAGTACTTC.

In DNA, the CDR3 is TGTGCCAGCAGCTTAACAGGGATCTCTGGAAACACCATATATTTT. Its translation is CASSLTGISGNTIYF. This sequence joins TRBV11-2 and TRBJ1-3, with a tentative D call TRBD1 (6 bases). Germline loops: CDR1 SGHAT, CDR2 FQNNGV. V dropped 2 bases and J dropped 0 bases, with 8 bases sitting between them. CDR3 size: 15 residues.

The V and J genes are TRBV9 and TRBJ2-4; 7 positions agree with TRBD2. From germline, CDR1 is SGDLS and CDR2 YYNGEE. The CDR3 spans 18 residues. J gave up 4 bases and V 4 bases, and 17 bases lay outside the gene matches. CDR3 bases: TGTGCCAGCAGCTCCCGAGACCCCTATGGCGGGGGTAAAAACATTCAGTACTTC. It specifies CASSSRDPYGGGKNIQYF.

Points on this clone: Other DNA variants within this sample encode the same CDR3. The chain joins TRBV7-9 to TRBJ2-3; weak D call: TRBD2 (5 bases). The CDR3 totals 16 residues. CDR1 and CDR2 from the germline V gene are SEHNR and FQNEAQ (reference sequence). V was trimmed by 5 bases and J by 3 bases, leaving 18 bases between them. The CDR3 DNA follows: TGTGCCAGCAGCGTCAGCCGGGGAGTTGGGACAGATACGCAGTATTTT. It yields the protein CASSVSRGVGTDTQYF.

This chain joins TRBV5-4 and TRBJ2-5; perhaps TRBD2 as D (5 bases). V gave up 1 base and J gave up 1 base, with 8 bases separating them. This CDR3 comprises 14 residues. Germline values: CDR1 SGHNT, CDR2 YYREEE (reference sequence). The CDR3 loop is CASSLSGSQETQYF. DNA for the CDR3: TGTGCCAGCAGCTTGAGCGGTTCCCAAGAGACCCAGTACTTC.

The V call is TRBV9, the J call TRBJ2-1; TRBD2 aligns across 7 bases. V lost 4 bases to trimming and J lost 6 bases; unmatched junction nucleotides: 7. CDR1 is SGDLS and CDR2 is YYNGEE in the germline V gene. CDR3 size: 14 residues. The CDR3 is CASSMGGGTNEQFF. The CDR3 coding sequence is TGTGCCAGCAGCATGGGGGGGGGAACCAATGAGCAGTTCTTC.

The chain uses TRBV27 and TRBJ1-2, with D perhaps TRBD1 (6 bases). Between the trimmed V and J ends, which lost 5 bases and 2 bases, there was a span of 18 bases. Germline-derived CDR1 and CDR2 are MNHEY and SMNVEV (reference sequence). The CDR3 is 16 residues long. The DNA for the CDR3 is TGTGCCAGCAGTCCCACCGCCGGGACATGGAACTATGGCTACACCTTC. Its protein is CASSPTAGTWNYGYTF.

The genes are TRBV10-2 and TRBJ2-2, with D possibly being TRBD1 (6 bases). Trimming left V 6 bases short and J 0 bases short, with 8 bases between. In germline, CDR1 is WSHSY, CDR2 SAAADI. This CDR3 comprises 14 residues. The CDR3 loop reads CASRQGPNTGELFF. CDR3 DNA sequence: TGCGCCAGCAGACAGGGTCCGAACACCGGGGAGCTGTTTTTT.

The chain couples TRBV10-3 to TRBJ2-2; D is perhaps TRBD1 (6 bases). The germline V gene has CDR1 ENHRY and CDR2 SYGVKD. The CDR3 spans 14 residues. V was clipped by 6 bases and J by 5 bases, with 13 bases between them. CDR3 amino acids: CAIRESGATGELFF. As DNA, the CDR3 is TGTGCCATCAGAGAATCAGGGGCGACCGGGGAGCTGTTTTTT.

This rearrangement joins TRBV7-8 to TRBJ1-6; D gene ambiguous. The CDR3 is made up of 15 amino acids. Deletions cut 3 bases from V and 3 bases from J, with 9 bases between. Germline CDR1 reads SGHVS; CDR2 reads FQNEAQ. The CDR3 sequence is CASSLRFGYNSPLHF. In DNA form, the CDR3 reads TGTGCCAGCAGCTTGAGGTTTGGCTATAATTCACCCCTCCACTTT.

This chain's CDR3 is CASSADREDEKLFF. The CDR3 region has the DNA TGTGCCAGCAGCGCCGACAGGGAGGATGAAAAACTGTTTTTT. This chain joins TRBV9 and TRBJ1-4; 7 nucleotides line up with TRBD1. This CDR3 is built from 14 residues. The V gene end was trimmed by 3 bases and the J gene end by 6 bases; junction bases not matched to a gene: 5. CDR1 is SGDLS and CDR2 is YYNGEE in the germline V gene.

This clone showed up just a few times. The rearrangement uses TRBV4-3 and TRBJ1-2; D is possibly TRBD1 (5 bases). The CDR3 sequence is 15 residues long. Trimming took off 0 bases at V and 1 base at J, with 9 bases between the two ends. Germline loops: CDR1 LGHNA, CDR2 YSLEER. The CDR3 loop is CASSQEPGINYGYTF. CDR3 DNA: TGCGCCAGCAGCCAAGAACCAGGGATTAACTATGGCTACACCTTC.

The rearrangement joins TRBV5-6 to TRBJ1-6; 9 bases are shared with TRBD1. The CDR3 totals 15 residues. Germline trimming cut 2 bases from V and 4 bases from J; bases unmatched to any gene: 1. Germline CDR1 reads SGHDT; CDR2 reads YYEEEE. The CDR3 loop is CASSFGTGYNSPLHF. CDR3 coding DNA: TGTGCCAGCAGCTTCGGGACAGGGTATAATTCACCCCTCCACTTT.

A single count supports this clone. The CDR3 DNA follows: TGTGCCAGCAGCCCGACCCGGGGAGAATCTGGCTACACCTTC. This sequence encodes CASSPTRGESGYTF. J is TRBJ1-2 and V is TRBV7-8; the D is unclear. This CDR3 has 14 residues. Germline V lookup: CDR1 SGHVS, CDR2 FQNEAQ. The germline V and J ends were trimmed by 5 bases and 7 bases, with 17 bases remaining between them.

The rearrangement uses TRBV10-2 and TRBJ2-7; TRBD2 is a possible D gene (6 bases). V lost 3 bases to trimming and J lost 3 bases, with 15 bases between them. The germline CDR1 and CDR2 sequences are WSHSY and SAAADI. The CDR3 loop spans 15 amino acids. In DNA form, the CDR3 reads TGCGCCAGCAGTGATTGGGGACTTTCCCTCTACGAGCAGTACTTC. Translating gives CASSDWGLSLYEQYF.

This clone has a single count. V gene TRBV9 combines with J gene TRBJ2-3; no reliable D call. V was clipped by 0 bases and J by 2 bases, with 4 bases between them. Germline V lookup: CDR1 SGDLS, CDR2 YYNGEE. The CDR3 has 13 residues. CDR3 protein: CASSVGDTDTQYF. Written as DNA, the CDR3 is TGTGCCAGCAGCGTAGGCGACACAGATACGCAGTATTTT.

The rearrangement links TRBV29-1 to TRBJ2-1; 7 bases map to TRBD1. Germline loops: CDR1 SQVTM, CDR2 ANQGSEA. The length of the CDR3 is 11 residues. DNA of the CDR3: TGCAGTACAGCAGGGGGAGATGGGCAGTTCTTC. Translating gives CSTAGGDGQFF.

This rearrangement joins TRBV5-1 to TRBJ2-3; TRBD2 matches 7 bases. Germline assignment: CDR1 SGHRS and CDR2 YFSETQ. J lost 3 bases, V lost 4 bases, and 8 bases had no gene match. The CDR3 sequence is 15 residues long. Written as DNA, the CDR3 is TGCGCCAGCAGCGCTGCGTGGCGGGGGACAGATACGCAGTATTTT. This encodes CASSAAWRGTDTQYF.

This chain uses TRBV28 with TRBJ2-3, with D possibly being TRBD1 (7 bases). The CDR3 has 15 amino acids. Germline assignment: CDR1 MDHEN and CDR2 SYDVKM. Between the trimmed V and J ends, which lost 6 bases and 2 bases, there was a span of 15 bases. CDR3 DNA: TGTGCCAGCAGCCGCCCAGGGGGGAACACAGATACGCAGTATTTT. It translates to CASSRPGGNTDTQYF.